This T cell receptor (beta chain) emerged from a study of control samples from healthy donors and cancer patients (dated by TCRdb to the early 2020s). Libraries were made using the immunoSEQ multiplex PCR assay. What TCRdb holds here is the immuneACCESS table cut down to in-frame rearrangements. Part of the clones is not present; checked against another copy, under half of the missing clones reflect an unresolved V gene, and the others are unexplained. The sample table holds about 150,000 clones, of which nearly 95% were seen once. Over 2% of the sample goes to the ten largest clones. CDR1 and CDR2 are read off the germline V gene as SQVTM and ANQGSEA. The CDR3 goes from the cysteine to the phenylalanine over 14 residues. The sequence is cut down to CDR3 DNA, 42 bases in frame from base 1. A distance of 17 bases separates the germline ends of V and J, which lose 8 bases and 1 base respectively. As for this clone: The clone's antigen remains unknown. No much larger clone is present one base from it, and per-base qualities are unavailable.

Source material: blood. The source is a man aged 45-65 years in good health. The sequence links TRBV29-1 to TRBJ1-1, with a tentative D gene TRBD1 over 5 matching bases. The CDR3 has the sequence CSTRDRSENTEAFF. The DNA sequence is TGCAGCACCAGGGACCGAAGCGAGAACACTGAAGCTTTCTTT.